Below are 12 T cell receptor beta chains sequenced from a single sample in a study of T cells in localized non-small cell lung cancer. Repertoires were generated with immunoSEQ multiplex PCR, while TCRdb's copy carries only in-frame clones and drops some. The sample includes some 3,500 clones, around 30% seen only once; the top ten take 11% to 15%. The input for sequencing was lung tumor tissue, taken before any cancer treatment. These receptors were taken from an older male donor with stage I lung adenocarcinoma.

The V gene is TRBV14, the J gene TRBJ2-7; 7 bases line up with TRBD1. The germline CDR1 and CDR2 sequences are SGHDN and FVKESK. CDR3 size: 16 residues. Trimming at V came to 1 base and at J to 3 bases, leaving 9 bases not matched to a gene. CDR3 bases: TGTGCCAGCAGCCAAGGTACCGGGACAGCGATCTACGAGCAGTACTTC. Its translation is CASSQGTGTAIYEQYF.

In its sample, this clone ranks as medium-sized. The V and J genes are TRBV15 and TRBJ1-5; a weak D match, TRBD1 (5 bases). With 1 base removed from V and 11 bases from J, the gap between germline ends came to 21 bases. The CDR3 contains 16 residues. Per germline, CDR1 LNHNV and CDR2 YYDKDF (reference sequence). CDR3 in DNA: TGTGCCACCAGCAGAGGACGGACATCCTCAGGGATGGCCCAGCATTTT. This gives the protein CATSRGRTSSGMAQHF. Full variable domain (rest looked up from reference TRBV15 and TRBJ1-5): DAMVIQNPRYQVTQFGKPVTLSCSQTLNHNVMYWYQQKSSQAPKLLFHYYDKDFNNEADTPDNFQSRRPNTSFCFLDIRSPGLGDTAMYLCATSRGRTSSGMAQHFGDGTRLSIL.

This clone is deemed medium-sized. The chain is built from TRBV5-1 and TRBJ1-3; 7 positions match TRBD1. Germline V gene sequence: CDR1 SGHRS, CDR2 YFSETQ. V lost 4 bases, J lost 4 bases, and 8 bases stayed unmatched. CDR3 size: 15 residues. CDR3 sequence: CASSLGGTAGNTIYF. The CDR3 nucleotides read TGCGCCAGCAGCCTCGGTGGGACAGCCGGAAACACCATATATTTT.

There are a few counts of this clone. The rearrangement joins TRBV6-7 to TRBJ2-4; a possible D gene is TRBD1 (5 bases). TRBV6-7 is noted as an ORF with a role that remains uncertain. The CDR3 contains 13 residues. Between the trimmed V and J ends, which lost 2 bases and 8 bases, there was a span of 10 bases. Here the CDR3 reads CASSYGREYIQYF. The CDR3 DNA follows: TGTGCCAGCAGTTACGGCAGGGAATACATTCAGTACTTC.

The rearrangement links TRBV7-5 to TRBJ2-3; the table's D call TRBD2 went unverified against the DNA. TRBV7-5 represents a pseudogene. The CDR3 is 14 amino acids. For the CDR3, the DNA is TGTGCCAGCAGTGGAGCGGGGGGAGTTCATACGCAGTATTTT. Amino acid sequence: CASSGAGGVHTQYF.

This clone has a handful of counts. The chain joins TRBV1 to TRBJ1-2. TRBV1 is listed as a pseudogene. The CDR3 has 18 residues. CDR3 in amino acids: CASSQDPYAGKRDYGYTF. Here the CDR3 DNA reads TGCGCCAGCAGCCAAGATCCGTACGCCGGAAAGAGGGACTATGGCTACACCTTC.

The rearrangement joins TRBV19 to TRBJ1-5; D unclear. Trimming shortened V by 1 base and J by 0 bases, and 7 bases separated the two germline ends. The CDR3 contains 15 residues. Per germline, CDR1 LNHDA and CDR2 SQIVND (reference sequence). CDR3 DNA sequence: TGTGCCAGTAGTATAGGAGGAGGTAGCAATCAGCCCCAGCATTTT. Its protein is CASSIGGGSNQPQHF.

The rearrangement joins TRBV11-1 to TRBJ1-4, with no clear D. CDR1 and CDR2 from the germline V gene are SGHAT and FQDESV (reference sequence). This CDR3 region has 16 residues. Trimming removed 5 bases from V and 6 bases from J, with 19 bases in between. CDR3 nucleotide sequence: TGTGCCAGCAGCCAAGATGGGTTTTCCGCCGATGAAAAACTGTTTTTT. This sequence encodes CASSQDGFSADEKLFF.

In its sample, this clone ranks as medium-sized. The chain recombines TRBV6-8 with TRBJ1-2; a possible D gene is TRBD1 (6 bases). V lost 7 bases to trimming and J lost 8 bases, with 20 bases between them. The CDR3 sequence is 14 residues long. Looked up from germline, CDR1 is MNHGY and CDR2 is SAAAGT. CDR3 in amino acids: CASKGPTGTSGYTF. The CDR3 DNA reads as TGTGCCAGCAAGGGCCCTACAGGGACAAGCGGCTACACCTTC.

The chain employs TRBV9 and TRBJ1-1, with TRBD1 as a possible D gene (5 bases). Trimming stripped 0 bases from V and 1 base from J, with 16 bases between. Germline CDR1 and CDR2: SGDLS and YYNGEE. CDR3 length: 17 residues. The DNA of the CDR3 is TGTGCCAGCAGCGTAGTGGTGGGGGGTTTAGGGAACACTGAAGCTTTCTTT. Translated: CASSVVVGGLGNTEAFF.

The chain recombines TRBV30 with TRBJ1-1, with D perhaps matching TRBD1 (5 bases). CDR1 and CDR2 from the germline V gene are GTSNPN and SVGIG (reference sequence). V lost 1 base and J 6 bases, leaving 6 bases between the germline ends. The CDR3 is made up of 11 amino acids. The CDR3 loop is CAWSGGAEAFF. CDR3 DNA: TGTGCCTGGAGTGGAGGGGCTGAAGCTTTCTTT.

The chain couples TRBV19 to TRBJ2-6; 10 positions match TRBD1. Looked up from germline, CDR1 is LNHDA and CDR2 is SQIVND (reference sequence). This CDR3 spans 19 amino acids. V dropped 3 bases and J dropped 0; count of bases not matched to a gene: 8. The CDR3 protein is CASSMAGTGDLSGANVLTF. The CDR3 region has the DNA TGTGCCAGTAGTATGGCGGGGACAGGGGACCTCTCTGGGGCCAACGTCCTGACTTTC.